The 21 T cell receptor beta chains presented below share a single source sample, sequenced in a study of neurological immune-mediated disorders (dated by TCRdb to the late 2010s). The library was made by 5' RACE. Instrument on record: Illumina HiSeq 2500. The public reads were run again by TCRdb, first through fastp at Q25 and then through MiXCR, and only productive beta chains were kept. Rows are unified per CDR3 protein, each entry keeping the most common DNA and genes. In all, the sample holds about 35,000 distinct CDR3 sequences, and about 4.1% of those were seen once. The ten largest clones capture 2.2% of the sample. The sample taken for sequencing was PBMCs. Every receptor here comes from a man aged 30-40 years with multiple sclerosis.

The sample holds many counts of this clonotype. The V and J genes are TRBV6-2 or TRBV6-3 and TRBJ2-1; unclear D gene. Germline V gene data show CDR1 as MNHEY and CDR2 as SVGEGT. V lost 6 bases and J 9 bases, leaving 18 bases between the germline ends. The CDR3 has 14 residues. The CDR3 nucleotides read TGTGCCAGCAGACCGCTGACAAGGCCCACTGAGCAGTTCTTC. Residues: CASRPLTRPTEQFF.

This clonotype has at least ten counts. The chain uses TRBV12-3 or TRBV12-4 and TRBJ1-5, with D possibly TRBD1 on 6 matching bases. V dropped 3 bases and J dropped 11 bases, with 14 bases sitting between them. The CDR3 extends over 13 amino acids. The CDR3 sequence is CASSFKGQSSQHF. The CDR3 nucleotides are TGTGCCAGCAGTTTTAAGGGACAATCCTCCCAGCATTTT.

This clonotype is judged medium-sized. The V gene is TRBV7-2, the J gene TRBJ2-5, with 8 bases that match TRBD1. The trim removed 1 base at V and 1 base at J, leaving 2 bases unmatched. Germline lookup yields CDR1 SGHTA and CDR2 FQGNSA. The CDR3 consists of 15 residues. CDR3 loop: CASSLGTGRQETQYF. The CDR3 DNA reads TGTGCCAGCAGCTTAGGGACAGGGCGCCAAGAGACCCAGTACTTC.

As concerns this clonotype: A much larger clone sits a single nucleotide away, making a read error possible. The CDR3 loop is CASRPGGRDTGELVF. DNA for the CDR3: TGTGCCAGCAGACCGGGGGGGCGGGACACCGGGGAGCTGGTTTTT. V usage is TRBV12-3 or TRBV12-4 and J usage is TRBJ2-2; TRBD2 aligns across 8 bases. CDR3 length: 15 residues.

This clonotype was counted at least ten times. The rearrangement links TRBV20-1 to TRBJ1-5; no clear D. V shed 3 bases and J shed 4 bases, with 7 bases lying between them. Per the germline V gene, CDR1 is DFQATT and CDR2 is SNEGSKA (reference sequence). The CDR3 totals 12 residues. CDR3 protein: CSASSTNQPQHF. DNA of the CDR3: TGCAGTGCTAGCAGTACGAATCAGCCCCAGCATTTT.

The table lists this clonotype with many counts. This rearrangement joins TRBV15 to TRBJ2-5, with D possibly matching TRBD2 (7 bases). Germline values: CDR1 LNHNV, CDR2 YYDKDF (reference sequence). Trimming removed 1 base at V and 2 bases at J, with 14 bases between. The CDR3 totals 16 residues. The CDR3 DNA reads TGTGCCACCAGCAGAGCGGGGGGCCGACCTCAAGAGACCCAGTACTTC. The encoded protein is CATSRAGGRPQETQYF.

This clonotype was seen ten or more times. The V and J genes are TRBV4-3 and TRBJ1-2; D remains unclear. Trimming pared 4 bases from V and 5 bases from J, leaving 14 bases between. Looked up from germline, CDR1 is LGHNA and CDR2 is YSLEER. This CDR3 contains 14 residues. The CDR3 region is CASSRTMREYGYTF. CDR3 nucleotides: TGCGCCAGCAGCCGTACGATGAGAGAGTATGGCTACACCTTC.

This clonotype has a count of ten or more. This rearrangement joins TRBV3-1 to TRBJ1-5, with TRBD1 identical over 8 bases. The CDR3 spans 17 residues. Germline CDR1 LGHDT, CDR2 YNNKEL (reference sequence). V was clipped by 1 base and J by 5 bases; unmatched bases: 10. The chain's CDR3 is CASSQGDAGTGDQPQHF. Written as DNA, the CDR3 is TGTGCCAGCAGCCAAGGGGATGCGGGGACAGGAGATCAGCCCCAGCATTTT. The full variable domain, its missing parts supplied by reference TRBV3-1 and TRBJ1-5, is DTAVSQTPKYLVTQMGNDKSIKCEQNLGHDTMYWYKQDSKKFLKIMFSYNNKELIINETVPNRFSPKSPDKAHLNLHINSLELGDSAVYFCASSQGDAGTGDQPQHFGDGTRLSIL.

This clonotype was counted many times. The rearrangement uses TRBV5-1 and TRBJ1-1; D ambiguous. CDR1 SGHRS and CDR2 YFSETQ come from the germline V gene. The CDR3 extends over 15 amino acids. The V and J ends lost 0 bases and 0 bases respectively, with 9 bases between them. CDR3 residues: CASSLVAAMNTEAFF. The CDR3 DNA reads as TGCGCCAGCAGCTTGGTGGCAGCAATGAACACTGAAGCTTTCTTT. The full variable domain, in which reference TRBV5-1 and TRBJ1-1 provide the parts outside the CDR3, is KAGVTQTPRYLIKTRGQQVTLSCSPISGHRSVSWYQQTPGQGLQFLFEYFSETQRNKGNFPGRFSGRQFSNSRSEMNVSTLELGDSALYLCASSLVAAMNTEAFFGQGTRLTVV.

In its sample, this clonotype was seen many times. This chain links TRBV5-1 with TRBJ2-7, with D possibly matching TRBD1 (5 bases). Germline V gives CDR1 SGHRS, CDR2 YFSETQ. This CDR3 comprises 13 residues. Between the trimmed V and J ends, which lost 3 bases and 0 bases, there was a span of 7 bases. The CDR3 DNA is TGCGCCAGCAGCTCGCAGGGCTCCTACGAGCAGTACTTC. Translating it yields CASSSQGSYEQYF.

This clonotype was detected many times. The chain recombines TRBV5-4 with TRBJ2-7; 11 nucleotides agree with TRBD2. Looked up from germline, CDR1 is SGHNT and CDR2 is YYREEE (reference sequence). Trimming took 4 bases from V and 5 from J; bases not matched to a gene: 5. This CDR3 contains 14 residues. CDR3 sequence: CASSPSGGRNEQYF. For the CDR3, the DNA is TGTGCCAGCAGCCCTAGCGGGGGGAGAAACGAGCAGTACTTC.

This clonotype was counted many times. The chain combines TRBV20-1 with TRBJ2-3; 11 nucleotides align to TRBD2. Germline V gene data show CDR1 as DFQATT and CDR2 as SNEGSKA (reference sequence). This CDR3 region has 15 residues. The trim removed 1 base at V and 11 bases at J, leaving 11 bases unmatched. CDR3 nucleotides: TGCAGTGCTAGAGGATCTAGCGGGGGGCACCTAGGGCAGTATTTT. It encodes CSARGSSGGHLGQYF.

This clonotype was counted many times. V is TRBV12-3 or TRBV12-4 and J is TRBJ1-1, with 9 bases fitting TRBD1. The length of the CDR3 is 14 residues. V trimming: 3 bases; J trimming: 4 bases; junction bases outside the gene matches: 3. CDR3 coding DNA: TGTGCCAGCAGTTTGACAGGGGGTGTCACTGAAGCTTTCTTT. Translation gives CASSLTGGVTEAFF.

The chain employs TRBV5-5 and TRBJ2-7, with D perhaps matching TRBD1 (5 bases). Germline CDR1 and CDR2: SGHKS and YYEKEE (reference sequence). V lost 2 bases, J lost 4 bases, and 16 bases lay in between. This CDR3 has 15 residues. CDR3: CASSLLDTAVYEQYF. CDR3 nucleotides: TGTGCCAGCAGCTTACTGGACACCGCTGTTTACGAGCAGTACTTC.

This clonotype was counted ten times or more. The V call is TRBV7-9, the J call TRBJ1-1; D might be TRBD1 (6 bases). In germline, CDR1 is SEHNR, CDR2 FQNEAQ (reference sequence). Trimming took off 0 bases at V and 4 bases at J, with 6 bases between the two ends. This CDR3 comprises 13 residues. The CDR3 DNA is TGTGCCAGCAGCTTAGCGGGGGCCACTGAAGCTTTCTTT. Translation: CASSLAGATEAFF.

In its sample, this clonotype was seen many times. The chain couples TRBV5-1 to TRBJ1-1; 9 bases fit TRBD1. Trimming took 1 base from V and 5 from J; bases not matched to a gene: 9. This CDR3 is built from 16 residues. Germline CDR1 SGHRS, CDR2 YFSETQ. In nucleotides, the CDR3 is TGCGCCAGCAGCTTGAGACAGGGGGGCGCGGGGACTGAAGCTTTCTTT. Translated, it gives CASSLRQGGAGTEAFF.

At least ten counts were recorded for this clonotype. This CDR3 is CASTEGVRGNQPQHF. DNA of the CDR3: TGTGCCAGTACCGAGGGAGTACGCGGCAATCAGCCCCAGCATTTT. V usage is TRBV19 and J usage is TRBJ1-5; D is ambiguous. The CDR3 sequence is 15 residues long. Per germline, CDR1 LNHDA and CDR2 SQIVND (reference sequence). V lost 7 bases and J lost 2, with 15 bases in between. Full variable domain (missing parts from reference TRBV19 and TRBJ1-5): DGGITQSPKYLFRKEGQNVTLSCEQNLNHDAMYWYRQDPGQGLRLIYYSQIVNDFQKGDIAEGYSVSREKKESFPLTVTSAQKNPTAFYLCASTEGVRGNQPQHFGDGTRLSIL.

CDR3 coding DNA: TGTGCCAGCAGCCCCGGGACTAGCGGGGCTTATGAGCAGTTCTTC. This gives the protein CASSPGTSGAYEQFF. The chain combines TRBV7-2 with TRBJ2-1, with TRBD2 matching over 13 bases. The ends lost 5 bases at V and 8 bases at J; junction bases unmatched: 6. CDR3 length equals 15 residues. Germline V CDR1 and CDR2: SGHTA, FQGNSA.

Ten or more counts support this clonotype. The rearrangement joins TRBV6-2 or TRBV6-3 to TRBJ2-6; possibly TRBD2 for D (5 bases). Trimming left V 7 bases short and J 0 bases short, with 13 bases between. Germline CDR1 is MNHEY and CDR2 is SVGEGT. The CDR3 loop spans 16 amino acids. The CDR3 protein is CASIQSAGSGANVLTF. As DNA, the CDR3 is TGTGCCAGCATCCAATCGGCGGGCTCTGGGGCCAACGTCCTGACTTTC.

There are many counts of this clonotype. The V call is TRBV5-1, the J call TRBJ1-2, with 7 bases identical to TRBD1. The ends lost 2 bases at V and 3 bases at J; junction bases unmatched: 7. This CDR3 is 15 amino acids long. Germline CDR1 SGHRS, CDR2 YFSETQ. CDR3 bases: TGCGCCAGCAGCTTCATGGGCCAGGGGGACTATGGCTACACCTTC. It codes for CASSFMGQGDYGYTF.

In this sample, this clonotype turned up many times. V gene TRBV24-1 combines with J gene TRBJ2-3; perhaps TRBD2 as D (6 bases). The V and J ends lost 8 bases and 1 base respectively, with 21 bases between them. This CDR3 spans 17 amino acids. CDR1 and CDR2 from the germline V gene are KGHDR and SFDVKD. CDR3 protein: CATTDPSPGGGTDTQYF. CDR3 nucleotides: TGTGCCACCACCGACCCCTCCCCCGGAGGGGGCACAGATACGCAGTATTTT.